The T cell receptor beta chain under discussion was sequenced for a study of tumor-infiltrating lymphocytes in primary liver carcinoma. Study-wide results and limits: Tumors significantly exceeded blood in top-250-clone fraction (p = 0.039).

On this clonotype: Its antigen is still unknown. At one end, the junction sequence differs from germline, possibly due to a read error.

The germline V gene encodes CDR1 MNHEY and CDR2 SVGEGT. This CDR3 is built from 16 residues. TCR beta cDNA was prepared out of roughly 450 ng total RNA by means of a constant-region primer. Amplification in three nested multiplex PCR rounds with slightly modified ARM-PCR gave rise to TCR beta libraries. TRBV1-TRBV30 forward primers paired with a C-beta reverse primer drove the first two PCR rounds, about 9 cycles each. One entry per CDR3 protein, called by TCRdb with MiXCR from the multiplex PCR reads. The table shows tens of thousands of distinct CDR3 sequences, with roughly 73% occurring only once. From unsorted bulk tissue weighing 20-30 mg, DNA and RNA were co-extracted.

This clonotype originated in a man aged 40-55 years with primary liver carcinoma and hepatitis B virus infection. The rearrangement uses TRBV6-2 or TRBV6-3 and TRBJ2-1, with D possibly matching TRBD2 (7 bases). Sequenced sample: tumor-adjacent normal liver tissue. For the CDR3, the DNA is TGTGCCAGCAGTTCCTGGACTAGTGGGGGCTACAATGAGCGGTTCTTC. Its translation is CASSSWTSGGYNERFF.